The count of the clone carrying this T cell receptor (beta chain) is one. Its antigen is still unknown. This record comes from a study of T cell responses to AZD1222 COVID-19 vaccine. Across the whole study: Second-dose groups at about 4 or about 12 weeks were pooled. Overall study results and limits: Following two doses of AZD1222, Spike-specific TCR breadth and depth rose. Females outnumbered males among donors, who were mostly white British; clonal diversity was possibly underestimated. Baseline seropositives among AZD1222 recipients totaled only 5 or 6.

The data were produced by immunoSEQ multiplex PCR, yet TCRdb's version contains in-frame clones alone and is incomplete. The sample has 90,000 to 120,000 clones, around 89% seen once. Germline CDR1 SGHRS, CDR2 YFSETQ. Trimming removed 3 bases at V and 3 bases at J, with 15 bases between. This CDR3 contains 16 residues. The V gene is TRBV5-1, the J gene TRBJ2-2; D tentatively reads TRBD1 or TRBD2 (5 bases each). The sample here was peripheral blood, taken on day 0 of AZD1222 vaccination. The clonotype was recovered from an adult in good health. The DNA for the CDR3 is TGCGCCAGCAGCTCCGTAGTGGGGGATTACACCGGGGAGCTGTTTTTT. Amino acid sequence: CASSSVVGDYTGELFF.